This T cell receptor (beta chain) came from a study of T-cell memory formation after mild COVID-19. The CDR3 contains 14 residues. The V gene lost 0 bases and the J gene lost 10 bases, with 16 bases spanning the gap. From germline, CDR1 is SQVTM and CDR2 ANQGSEA. Comments on this clonotype: What it binds is unknown.

TCRdb ran MiXCR on the 5' RACE reads and lists one entry per CDR3 protein. Among 170,000 or so distinct CDR3 sequences listed, roughly 31% were seen once. Findings and limits, study-wide: Contracting clones from day 15 to 85 had balanced CD4/CD8; later expanders favoured CD4+.

The source of this sequence is an adult woman who had mild COVID-19 (a few samples of this study predate the infection). Cell type and time point are not known. What was sequenced was PBMCs or a T cell subset sorted from them (not recorded which). The V gene is TRBV29-1, the J gene TRBJ2-1, with a possible D match to TRBD1 (5 bases). CDR3 sequence: CSVEEGMTVHEQFF. The CDR3 nucleotides are TGCAGCGTTGAAGAGGGTATGACAGTCCACGAGCAGTTCTTC.